The 15 T cell receptor beta chains below come from one sample, sequenced in a study of metastatic and nonmetastatic thyroid tumors. Nobody among the patients had been given any treatment before thyroid surgery. TCRdb re-called clones via MiXCR from the PCR reads. The sample has more than 9,000 clones; about a third are singletons. Input material: adjacent normal tissue. The receptors here all came from a female donor with papillary thyroid cancer or a benign thyroid nodule (not recorded which). Some clones in this sample may be carry-over from other donors' samples.

J is TRBJ2-1 and V is TRBV20-1, with a possible D match to TRBD2 (5 bases). The CDR3 runs to 14 residues. V lost 3 bases and J lost 4, with 13 bases in between. Germline-derived CDR1 and CDR2 are DFQATT and SNEGSKA (reference sequence). CDR3 sequence (DNA): TGCAGTGCTAGGGACTTTACCACTTACAATGAGCAGTTCTTC. This translates into CSARDFTTYNEQFF.

The genes are TRBV12-3 or TRBV12-4 and TRBJ1-1, with D possibly TRBD1 on 6 matching bases. The V gene lost 6 bases and the J gene lost 5 bases, with 13 bases spanning the gap. The CDR3 is 13 amino acids. CDR3 region: CASSLQGGTEAFF. The CDR3, as DNA: TGTGCCAGCAGCCTACAGGGTGGGACTGAAGCTTTCTTT.

The J gene is TRBJ2-7, the V gene TRBV25-1; D uncertain. Looked up from germline, CDR1 is MGHDK and CDR2 is SYGVNS. Trimming left V 3 bases short and J 0 bases short, with 9 bases between. This CDR3 spans 14 amino acids. CDR3 sequence reads: CASSDSRASYEQYF. DNA for the CDR3: TGTGCCAGCAGTGATTCCCGGGCCTCCTACGAGCAGTACTTC.

Worth noting for this clone: A read error is likely, as this CDR3 ends without the conserved phenylalanine or tryptophan. J is TRBJ2-7 and V is TRBV20-1, with D hard to call. The CDR3 is made up of 11 amino acids. V shed 3 bases and J shed 3 bases, with 6 bases lying between them. Germline lookup yields CDR1 DFQATT and CDR2 SNEGSKA (reference sequence). The CDR3 spells CSASQNYEQYL. The CDR3 DNA reads as TGCAGTGCTAGTCAAAACTACGAGCAGTACCTC.

The chain recombines TRBV7-8 with TRBJ1-6; weak D call: TRBD1 (6 bases). Trimming cost V 0 bases and J 7 bases, with 13 bases left between them. The CDR3 has 16 residues. Germline V gene lookup returns CDR1 SGHVS and CDR2 FQNEAQ. The CDR3 loop reads CASSLAQGRGNSPLHF. The CDR3 DNA follows: TGTGCCAGCAGCTTAGCGCAGGGGCGCGGGAATTCACCCCTCCACTTT.

This chain uses TRBV5-1 with TRBJ1-1; 7 bases agree with TRBD1. The germline CDR1 and CDR2 sequences are SGHRS and YFSETQ. The CDR3 extends over 14 amino acids. V shed 2 bases, J shed 0 bases, and the junction held 1 base outside the gene matches. CDR3 residues: CASSFGTVNTEAFF. CDR3 DNA: TGCGCCAGCAGCTTCGGGACAGTGAACACTGAAGCTTTCTTT.

V usage is TRBV5-5 and J usage is TRBJ2-7; 11 nucleotides agree with TRBD1. Germline V gene sequence: CDR1 SGHKS, CDR2 YYEKEE (reference sequence). V dropped 4 bases and J dropped 3; count of bases not matched to a gene: 3. This CDR3 is 14 amino acids long. The CDR3 reads CASSGGTGGYEQYF. The CDR3 DNA follows: TGTGCCAGCAGCGGAGGGACAGGGGGCTACGAGCAGTACTTC.

By frequency in the sample, this clone is medium-sized. This sample includes further DNA sequences coding for the same CDR3. This sequence joins TRBV20-1 and TRBJ2-7, with 7 bases lining up with TRBD1. V dropped 3 bases and J dropped 2; count of bases not matched to a gene: 10. The germline gives CDR1 DFQATT, CDR2 SNEGSKA (reference sequence). The CDR3 extends over 15 amino acids. CDR3 DNA: TGCAGTGCTAGGAATCGTGACAGGGTGCCCTACGAGCAGTACTTC. Encoded protein: CSARNRDRVPYEQYF.

This clone occurred a few times. The J gene is TRBJ1-6, the V gene TRBV28; possibly TRBD1 for D (6 bases). Trimming took off 6 bases at V and 9 bases at J, with 15 bases between the two ends. Looked up from germline, CDR1 is MDHEN and CDR2 is SYDVKM. This CDR3 is 14 amino acids long. CDR3 residues: CASRDTGRSSPLHF. CDR3 nucleotides: TGTGCCAGCAGGGACACAGGGAGATCTTCACCCCTCCACTTT.

A few counts support this clone. This rearrangement joins TRBV5-8 to TRBJ1-6; D is uncertain. Trimming pared 0 bases from V and 9 bases from J, leaving 10 bases between. The germline CDR1 and CDR2 sequences are SGHTS and YDEGEE. CDR3 length: 14 residues. This chain's CDR3 is CASSLAGGGSPLHF. The DNA of the CDR3 is TGTGCCAGCAGCTTGGCCGGCGGTGGTTCACCCCTCCACTTT.

This clone appeared a few times. The rearrangement joins TRBV20-1 to TRBJ2-3, with TRBD2 identical over 7 bases. With 0 bases clipped from V and 5 bases from J, the junction kept 11 bases outside the gene matches. Germline lookup yields CDR1 DFQATT and CDR2 SNEGSKA (reference sequence). The CDR3 runs to 16 residues. The CDR3 spells CSARDHASGLKDTQYF. CDR3 DNA: TGCAGTGCTAGAGATCACGCTAGCGGCCTTAAAGATACGCAGTATTTT.

This chain's CDR3 is CASSLRGVGTDTQYF. The CDR3 coding sequence is TGTGCCAGCAGCTTGAGGGGAGTGGGCACAGATACGCAGTATTTT. The V and J genes are TRBV5-8 and TRBJ2-3, with D perhaps being TRBD1 or TRBD2 (5 bases each). The germline gives CDR1 SGHTS, CDR2 YDEGEE. The CDR3 sequence is 15 residues long. Trimming took 1 base from V and 1 from J, leaving 10 bases between them.

This clone came up a few times. The chain joins TRBV10-1 to TRBJ2-7, with a tentative D call TRBD1 (5 bases). V lost 2 bases and J lost 6, with 8 bases in between. The germline V gene has CDR1 WNHNN and CDR2 SYGVQD (reference sequence). The CDR3 runs 12 residues. CDR3 DNA sequence: TGCGCCAGCAGTGAGGGGGCAGGCGAGCAGTACTTC. It codes for CASSEGAGEQYF.

This clone was found a few times. CDR3 sequence: CASTPGTGSGEQFF. The CDR3 DNA sequence: TGTGCCAGCACCCCCGGGACAGGGTCGGGTGAGCAGTTCTTC. The chain couples TRBV12-3 or TRBV12-4 to TRBJ2-1; 9 bases match TRBD1. Losses at the gene ends were 7 bases for V and 9 bases for J; bases not matched to a gene: 10. The CDR3 covers 14 residues.

This clone has a count of ten or more. This chain connects TRBV7-2 to TRBJ2-1; D not resolved. Germline lookup yields CDR1 SGHTA and CDR2 FQGNSA. The CDR3 has 21 amino acids. Trimming cost V 4 bases and J 1 base, with 29 bases left between them. The CDR3 reads CASSSPLGGQVSSGSYNEQFF. CDR3 sequence (DNA): TGTGCCAGCAGCTCCCCGCTGGGCGGCCAGGTATCCTCCGGGTCCTACAATGAGCAGTTCTTC.